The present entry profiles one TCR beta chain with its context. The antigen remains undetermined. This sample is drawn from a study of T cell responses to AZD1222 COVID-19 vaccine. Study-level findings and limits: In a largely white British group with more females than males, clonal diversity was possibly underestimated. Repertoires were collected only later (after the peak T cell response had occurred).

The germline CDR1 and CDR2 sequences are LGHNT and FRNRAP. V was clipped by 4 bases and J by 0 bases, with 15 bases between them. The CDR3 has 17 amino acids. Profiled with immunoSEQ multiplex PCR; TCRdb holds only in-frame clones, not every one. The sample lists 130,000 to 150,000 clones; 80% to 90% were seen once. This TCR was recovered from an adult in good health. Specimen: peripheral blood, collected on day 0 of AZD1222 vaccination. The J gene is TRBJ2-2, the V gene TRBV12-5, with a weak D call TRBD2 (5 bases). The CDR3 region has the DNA TGTGCTAGTGGTTCACGGACCCCCGGGGCGAACACCGGGGAGCTGTTTTTT. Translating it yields CASGSRTPGANTGELFF.